Shown below are 5 T cell receptor beta chains from a single sample sequenced in a study of control samples from healthy donors and cancer patients. TCRdb's copy holds only in-frame clones and misses some; the assay was immunoSEQ multiplex PCR. The table includes around 170,000 clones, about 92% detected once. The sequenced sample consisted of blood. The receptors were sampled from a man under 40 in good health.

This chain links TRBV19 with TRBJ1-6; maybe TRBD1 (5 bases). V lost 8 bases to trimming and J lost 5 bases, with 13 bases between them. This CDR3 has 14 amino acids. The V gene's germline CDR1 is LNHDA and CDR2 SQIVND (reference sequence). CDR3 coding DNA: TGTGCCAGTTCGGAGGGGTTACATAATTCACCCCTCCACTTT. This translates into CASSEGLHNSPLHF.

The V gene is TRBV27, the J gene TRBJ1-5; D unresolved. CDR1 and CDR2 (germline): MNHEY, SMNVEV (reference sequence). This CDR3 spans 15 amino acids. V was pared by 5 bases and J by 0 bases, with 11 bases between. CDR3 nucleotides: TGTGCCAGCAGTCAGACACCGTATAGCAATCAGCCCCAGCATTTT. Its translation: CASSQTPYSNQPQHF.

This chain connects TRBV11-2 to TRBJ2-7; TRBD2 agrees at 16 bases. CDR1 and CDR2 (germline): SGHAT, FQNNGV. This CDR3 spans 17 amino acids. V lost 4 bases to trimming and J lost 5 bases; unmatched junction nucleotides: 8. CDR3 nucleotides: TGTGCCAGCAGCTGGGGACTAGCGGGAGGGCCGGCGCACGAGCAGTACTTC. This codes for CASSWGLAGGPAHEQYF.

The rearrangement uses TRBV5-1 and TRBJ2-7, with 9 bases lining up with TRBD1. The CDR3 has 15 residues. With V trimmed by 0 bases and J by 5 bases, 6 bases remained unmatched. Germline V CDR1 and CDR2: SGHRS, YFSETQ. The CDR3 loop reads CASSLGDRVRNEQYF. The CDR3 DNA is TGCGCCAGCAGCTTGGGGGACAGGGTCCGGAACGAGCAGTACTTC.

The genes are TRBV15 and TRBJ1-1, with D unresolved. V gave up 0 bases and J gave up 10 bases, with 9 bases separating them. The CDR3 has 12 residues. Germline V lookup: CDR1 LNHNV, CDR2 YYDKDF (reference sequence). In nucleotides, the CDR3 is TGTGCCACCAGCAGAGATTGGAAGGCAGCTTTCTTT. Its translation: CATSRDWKAAFF.